This T cell receptor (beta chain) was documented in a study of blood T cell repertoires in COVID-19. Germline assignment: CDR1 MRHNA and CDR2 SNTAGT. The CDR3 totals 14 residues. V gave up 5 bases and J gave up 3 bases, with 11 bases separating them. The table came from immunoSEQ multiplex PCR; TCRdb's copy has only in-frame clones and leaves some out. The data hold fewer than 200,000 clones, with around 88% observed a single time. This clonotype originated in a woman aged 70-85 years who had recovered from COVID-19. Material: peripheral blood. The chain joins TRBV6-4 to TRBJ2-1, with D possibly being TRBD2 (6 bases). The CDR3 here is CASSRRAGYNEQFF. Here the CDR3 DNA reads TGTGCCAGCAGTCGGAGGGCGGGCTACAATGAGCAGTTCTTC.